This record covers a single TCR beta chain. Antigen specificity is unknown. Donation came from healthy Caucasian individuals in Russia who were aged roughly 6 to 95. For the second PCR, which ran for 7 to 11 cycles, a sample-barcoded 5' primer and a J-beta primer mix were used. Each CDR3 protein is one row after TCRdb ran MiXCR on the 5' RACE reads. This table has about 1.6 million distinct CDR3 sequences, 30% to 35% appearing once. The CDR3 is 14 residues long. The ends were cut back, 5 bases at V and 4 bases at J, with 11 bases in the middle. Per germline, CDR1 SGHTA and CDR2 FQGNSA. The sample belongs to a study of blood T cells in healthy people across ages. Study-level findings and limits: Because donor CMV status was unknown, expanded clonotype changes were possibly confounded. More naive CD4+ cells and higher diversity were found in long-lived than in aged donors.

The specimen sequenced was blood. The V gene is TRBV7-2, the J gene TRBJ2-2; D is possibly TRBD1 (5 bases). This receptor was identified in a woman under 40 in good health. CDR3 residues: CASSRRERTGELFF. CDR3 sequence (DNA): TGTGCCAGCAGCCGCAGGGAACGCACCGGGGAGCTGTTTTTT.